This paragraph covers one TCR beta chain sequence. What it binds is not known. The sample belongs to a study of chemoradiotherapy in HPV16-positive cancers. General study points: The functional HPV-specific definition rests on just a couple of HPV16-positive patients. Candidate HPV-specific clones and E7-related TCR motifs grew in tumor during treatment.

Sequencing used immunoSEQ multiplex PCR; TCRdb keeps in-frame clones, though not all of them. Among some 24,000 clones listed, roughly 94% were seen once. CDR1 and CDR2 (germline): SGHNT, YYREEE (reference sequence). Trimming removed 6 bases from V and 2 bases from J, with 14 bases in between. This CDR3 comprises 14 residues. This material was obtained from a patient who underwent chemoradiotherapy. The chain has TRBV5-4 and TRBJ1-2; D is perhaps TRBD1 (5 bases). This TCR was recovered from a human donor with HPV-associated anogenital cancer. CDR3 sequence: CASTQGEANYGYTF. In DNA form, the CDR3 reads TGTGCCAGCACCCAAGGGGAGGCCAACTATGGCTACACCTTC.